The present T cell receptor beta chain was sequenced within a study of shared clonotypes between healthy human individuals. Study-wide results and limits: Sampling was confined to blood; repertoires within tissues likely differ. In general, naive subsets displayed greater estimated richness than memory subsets did.

CDR3 size: 15 residues. Germline V gene lookup returns CDR1 LNHDA and CDR2 SQIVND (reference sequence). The ends lost 4 bases at V and 1 base at J; junction bases unmatched: 2. Details on this clone: Its target is not known. Other DNA sequences of this sample code for an identical CDR3.

TCRdb's copy holds only in-frame clones and misses some; the assay was immunoSEQ multiplex PCR. The table records about 2,500,000 clones, approximately 92% of them present only once. A CD45RA+ naive subset and a CD45RA-negative memory subset were split from CD4+ cells. What was sequenced was naive CD4+ T cells sorted from blood. This sample's subset: CD45RA+ positively selected. The origin of this receptor is a man younger than 35 in good health. The chain has TRBV19 and TRBJ2-5, with 11 bases aligning to TRBD2. The CDR3 spells CASSTLAGGQETQYF. Written as DNA, the CDR3 is TGTGCCAGTAGTACTCTAGCGGGGGGCCAAGAGACCCAGTACTTC.